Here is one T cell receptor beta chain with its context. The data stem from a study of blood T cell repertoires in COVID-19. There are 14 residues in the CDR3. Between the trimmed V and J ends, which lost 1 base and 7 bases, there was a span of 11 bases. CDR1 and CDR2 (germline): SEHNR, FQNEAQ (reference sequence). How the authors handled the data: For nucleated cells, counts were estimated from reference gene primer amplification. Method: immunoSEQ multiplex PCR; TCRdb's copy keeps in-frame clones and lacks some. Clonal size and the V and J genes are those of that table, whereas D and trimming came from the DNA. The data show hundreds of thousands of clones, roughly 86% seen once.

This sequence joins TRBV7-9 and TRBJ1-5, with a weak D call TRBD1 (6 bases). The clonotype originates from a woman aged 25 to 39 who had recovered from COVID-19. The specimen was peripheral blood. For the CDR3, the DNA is TGTGCCAGCAGCTTAGTGGGGGCTGGGCAGCCCCAGCATTTT. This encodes CASSLVGAGQPQHF.